The entry that follows covers one T cell receptor beta chain sequence. The antigen this receptor binds is unknown. One base away there is no much larger clone; base qualities are not given. The data belong to a study of T cell responses to AZD1222 COVID-19 vaccine (dated by TCRdb to about 2021). Broadly, across the study: A total of just over 230 trial participants underwent TCR sequencing, of whom under 220 had received two doses of AZD1222 and roughly 26 had received two doses of the MenACWY control vaccine. Trial participants were enrolled by age into 18-55, 56-69 and 70-plus year subgroups, with 148, 28 and 57 TCR-sequenced participants respectively.

V was cut back by 5 bases and J by 7 bases, leaving a gap of 12 bases between them. Sequences MNHEY (CDR1) and SVGAGI (CDR2) are obtained from the germline V gene. The CDR3, cysteine through phenylalanine, is 14 amino acids long. The retained sequence is limited to the CDR3, 42 bases, with the frame set at the first base. The CDR3 regions of human TCRbeta chains were subjected to immunosequencing. The paper's processing steps were these. TCRs in the repertoires were matched against a reference library of SARS-CoV-2-specific TCRs that had been generated with the MIRA antigen-specificity platform. Breadth meant the fraction of unique TCRs that were SARS-CoV-2-associated, whereas depth meant the fraction of total T cells that were SARS-CoV-2-associated. Using the MIRA data, every spike-specific TCR was mapped to the spike region that the TCR reacted to and assigned to either a CD4 or a CD8 class. Log10-transformed breadth and depth values were compared by one-way ANOVA with Sidak's multiple comparisons tests. What TCRdb holds here is the immuneACCESS table cut down to in-frame rearrangements. Part of the clones is not present; checked against another copy, under half of the missing clones reflect an unresolved V gene, and the others are unexplained. From that table come the V and J calls and clone size; the DNA was used to work out D and trimming. For this sample there are around 180,000 clones; 75% to 90% appear just once. The ten largest clonotypes hold around 2.9% of the sample.

What the study reported, not specific to this receptor: Nearly half of unique spike-specific TCRs reportedly recognized epitopes outside regions mutated in the B.1.351 and B.1.1.7 variants. Because no day 14 peak-response samples were available, the repertoires could be characterized only after the peak T cell response. Participants were mostly white British and included more females than males, and it was suggested by the authors that clonal diversity may have been underestimated. The 56-69-year group was small, and its depth increase did not reach significance, likely because of low power. Conclusions about previously exposed vaccinees were limited because only five to seven AZD1222 recipients were SARS-CoV-2 seropositive at baseline. The vaccine-associated CD4 TCRs covered the entire spike protein, and the dominant responses fell in regions 160-218 and 743-854. A significant rise in spike-specific TCR breadth and depth was observed after two AZD1222 doses relative to day 0 and relative to MenACWY recipients.

The intended sense of this specimen's time point label: baseline before first vaccination. Explained via the paper, the treatment or condition label denotes: meningococcal conjugate vaccine given as trial control. Vaccinee samples were obtained from the UK trials COV001 and COV002, which included a single-blind randomized controlled phase 2/3 trial of AZD1222 (ChAdOx1 nCoV-19) in healthy adults. For TCRbeta chain sequencing, PBMC samples were collected from trial participants at day 0 and at day 28 after the second dose. The receptor was derived from an adult in good health. The specimen was peripheral blood, collected on day 0 of MenACWY control vaccination. The V gene is TRBV6-5 and the J gene is TRBJ1-6; the D region possibly corresponds to TRBD1 (5 bases align). In nucleotide form, the sequence is TGTGCCAGCAGTCCGGGACGGGGAAATTCACCCCTCCACTTT. Its coded protein is CASSPGRGNSPLHF.